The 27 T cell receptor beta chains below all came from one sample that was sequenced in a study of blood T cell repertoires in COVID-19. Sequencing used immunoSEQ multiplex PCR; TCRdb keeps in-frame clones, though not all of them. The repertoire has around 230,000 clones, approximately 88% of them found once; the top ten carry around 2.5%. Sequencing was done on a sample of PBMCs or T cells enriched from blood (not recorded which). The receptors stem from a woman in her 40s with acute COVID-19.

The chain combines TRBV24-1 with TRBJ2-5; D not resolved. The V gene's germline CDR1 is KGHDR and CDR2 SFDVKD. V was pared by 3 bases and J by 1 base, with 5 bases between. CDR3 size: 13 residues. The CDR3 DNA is TGTGCCACCAGTGATCCCTCCCAAGAGACCCAGTACTTC. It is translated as CATSDPSQETQYF.

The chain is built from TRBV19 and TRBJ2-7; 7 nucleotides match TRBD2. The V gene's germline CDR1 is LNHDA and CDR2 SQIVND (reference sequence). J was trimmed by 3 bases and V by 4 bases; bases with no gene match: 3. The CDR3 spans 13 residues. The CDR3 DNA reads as TGTGCCAGTAGTAGCGGGAGAATCTACGAGCAGTACTTC. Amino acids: CASSSGRIYEQYF.

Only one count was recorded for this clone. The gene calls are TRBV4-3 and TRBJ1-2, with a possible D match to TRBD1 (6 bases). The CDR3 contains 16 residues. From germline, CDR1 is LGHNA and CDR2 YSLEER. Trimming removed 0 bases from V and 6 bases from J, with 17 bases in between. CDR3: CASSQDRDQGTNGYTF. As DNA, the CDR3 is TGCGCCAGCAGCCAAGATCGGGACCAGGGGACTAATGGCTACACCTTC.

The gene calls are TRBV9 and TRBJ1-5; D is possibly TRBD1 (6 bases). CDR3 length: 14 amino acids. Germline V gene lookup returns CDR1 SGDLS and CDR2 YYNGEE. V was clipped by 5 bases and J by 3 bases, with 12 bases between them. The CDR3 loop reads CASRKTGTNQPQHF. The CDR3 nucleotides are TGTGCCAGCAGGAAAACAGGGACCAATCAGCCCCAGCATTTT.

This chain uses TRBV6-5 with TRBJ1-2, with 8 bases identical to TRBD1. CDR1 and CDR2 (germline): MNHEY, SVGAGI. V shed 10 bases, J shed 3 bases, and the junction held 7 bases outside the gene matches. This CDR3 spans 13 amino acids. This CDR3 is CATFNRGDYGYTF. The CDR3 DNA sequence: TGTGCCACCTTCAACAGGGGGGACTATGGCTACACCTTC.

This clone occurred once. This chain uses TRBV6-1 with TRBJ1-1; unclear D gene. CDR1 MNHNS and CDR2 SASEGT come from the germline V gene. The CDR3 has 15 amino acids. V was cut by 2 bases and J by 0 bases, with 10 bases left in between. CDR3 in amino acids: CASSEFLSVNTEAFF. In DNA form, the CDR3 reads TGTGCCAGCAGTGAATTTTTGTCGGTGAACACTGAAGCTTTCTTT.

The CDR3 protein is CASSFLTGGRANEKLFF. DNA of the CDR3: TGTGCCAGCAGCTTTTTAACGGGGGGAAGGGCTAATGAAAAACTGTTTTTT. V gene TRBV5-5 combines with J gene TRBJ1-4, with a weak D call TRBD1 (5 bases). Germline V CDR1 and CDR2: SGHKS, YYEKEE (reference sequence). The length of the CDR3 is 17 residues. The ends were cut back, 2 bases at V and 3 bases at J, with 17 bases in the middle.

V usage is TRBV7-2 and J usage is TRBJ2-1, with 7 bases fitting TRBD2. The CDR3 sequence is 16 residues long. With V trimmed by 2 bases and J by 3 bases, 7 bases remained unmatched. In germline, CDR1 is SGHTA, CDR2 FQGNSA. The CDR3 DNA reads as TGTGCCAGCAGCTTACCCCCGTGGGACTACTACAATGAGCAGTTCTTC. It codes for CASSLPPWDYYNEQFF. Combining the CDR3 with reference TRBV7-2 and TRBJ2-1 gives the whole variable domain GAGVSQSPSNKVTEKGKDVELRCDPISGHTALYWYRQSLGQGLEFLIYFQGNSAPDKSGLPSDRFSAERTGGSVSTLTIQRTQQEDSAVYLCASSLPPWDYYNEQFFGPGTRLTVL.

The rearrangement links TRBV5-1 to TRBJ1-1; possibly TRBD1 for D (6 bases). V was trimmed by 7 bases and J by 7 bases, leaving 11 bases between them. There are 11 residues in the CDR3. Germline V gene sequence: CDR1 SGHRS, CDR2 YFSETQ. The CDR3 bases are TGCGCCAGCGCGTCAGGGGTTGAAGCTTTCTTT. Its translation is CASASGVEAFF. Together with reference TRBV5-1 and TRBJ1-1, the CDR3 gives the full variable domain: KAGVTQTPRYLIKTRGQQVTLSCSPISGHRSVSWYQQTPGQGLQFLFEYFSETQRNKGNFPGRFSGRQFSNSRSEMNVSTLELGDSALYLCASASGVEAFFGQGTRLTVV.

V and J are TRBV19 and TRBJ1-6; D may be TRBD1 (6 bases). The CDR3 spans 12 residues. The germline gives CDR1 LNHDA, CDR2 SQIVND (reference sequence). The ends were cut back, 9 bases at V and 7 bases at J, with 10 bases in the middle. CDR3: CASGGLNSPLHF. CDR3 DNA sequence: TGTGCCAGCGGGGGGCTAAATTCACCCCTCCACTTT.

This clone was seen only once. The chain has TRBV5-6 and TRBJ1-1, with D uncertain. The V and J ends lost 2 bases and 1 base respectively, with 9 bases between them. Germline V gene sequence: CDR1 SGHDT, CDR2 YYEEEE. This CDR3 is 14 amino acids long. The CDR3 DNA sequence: TGTGCCAGCAGCTTAGCCGGTGGGAACACTGAAGCTTTCTTT. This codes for CASSLAGGNTEAFF.

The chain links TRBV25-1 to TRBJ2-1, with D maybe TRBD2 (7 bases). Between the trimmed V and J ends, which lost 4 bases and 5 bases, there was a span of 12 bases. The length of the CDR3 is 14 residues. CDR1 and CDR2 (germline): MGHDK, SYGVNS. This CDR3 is CASSVWEGDNEQFF. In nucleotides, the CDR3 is TGTGCCAGCAGTGTGTGGGAGGGGGACAATGAGCAGTTCTTC.

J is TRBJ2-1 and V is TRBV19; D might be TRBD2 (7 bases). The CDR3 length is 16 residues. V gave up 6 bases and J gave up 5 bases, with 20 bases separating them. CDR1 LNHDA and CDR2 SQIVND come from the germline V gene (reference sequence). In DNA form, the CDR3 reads TGTGCCAGTAGCTCAGCGGGACACCAAAAAGACAATGAGCAGTTCTTC. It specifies CASSSAGHQKDNEQFF.

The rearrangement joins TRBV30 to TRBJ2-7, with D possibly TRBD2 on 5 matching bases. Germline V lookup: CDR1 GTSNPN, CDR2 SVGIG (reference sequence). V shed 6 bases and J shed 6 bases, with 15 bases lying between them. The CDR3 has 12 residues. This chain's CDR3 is CACTLEGGEQYV. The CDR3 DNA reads TGTGCCTGTACATTAGAGGGTGGCGAGCAGTACGTC.

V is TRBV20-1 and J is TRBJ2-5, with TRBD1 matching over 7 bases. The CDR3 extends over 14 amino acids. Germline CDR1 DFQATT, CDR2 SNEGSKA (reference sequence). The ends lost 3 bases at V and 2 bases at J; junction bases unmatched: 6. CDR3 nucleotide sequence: TGCAGTGCTAGTCATGGGACAGCACAAGAGACCCAGTACTTC. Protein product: CSASHGTAQETQYF.

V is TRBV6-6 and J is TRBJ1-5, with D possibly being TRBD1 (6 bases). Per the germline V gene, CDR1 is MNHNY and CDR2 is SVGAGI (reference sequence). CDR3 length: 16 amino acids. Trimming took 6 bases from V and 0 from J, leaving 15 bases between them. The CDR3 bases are TGTGCCAGCAGGAAAAACCAGACAGGTAGCAATCAGCCCCAGCATTTT. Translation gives CASRKNQTGSNQPQHF.

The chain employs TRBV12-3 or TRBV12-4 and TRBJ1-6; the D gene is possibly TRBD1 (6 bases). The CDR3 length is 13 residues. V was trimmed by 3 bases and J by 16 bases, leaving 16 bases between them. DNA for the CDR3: TGTGCCAGCAGTTTCCCCCCAACAGGGCCACTCCACTTT. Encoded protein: CASSFPPTGPLHF.

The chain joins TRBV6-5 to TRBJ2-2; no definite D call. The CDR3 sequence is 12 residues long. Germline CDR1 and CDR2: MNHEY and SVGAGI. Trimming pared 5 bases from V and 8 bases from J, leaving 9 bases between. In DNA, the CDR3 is TGTGCCAGCAGTCCCCGTGTGGGGGAGCTGTTTTTT. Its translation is CASSPRVGELFF.

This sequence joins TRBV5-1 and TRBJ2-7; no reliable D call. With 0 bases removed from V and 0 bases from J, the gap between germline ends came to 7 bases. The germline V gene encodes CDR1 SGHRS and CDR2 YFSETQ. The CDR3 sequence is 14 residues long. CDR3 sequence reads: CASSLDRFSYEQYF. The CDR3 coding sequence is TGCGCCAGCAGCTTGGATCGGTTCTCCTACGAGCAGTACTTC.

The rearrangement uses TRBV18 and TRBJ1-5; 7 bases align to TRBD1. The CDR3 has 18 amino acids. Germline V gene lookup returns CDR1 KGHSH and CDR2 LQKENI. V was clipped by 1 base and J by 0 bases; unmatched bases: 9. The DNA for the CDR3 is TGTGCCAGCTCACCACGCACAGGGGTGGGGAATAGCAATCAGCCCCAGCATTTT. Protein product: CASSPRTGVGNSNQPQHF. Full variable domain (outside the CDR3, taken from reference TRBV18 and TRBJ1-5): NAGVMQNPRHLVRRRGQEARLRCSPMKGHSHVYWYRQLPEEGLKFMVYLQKENIIDESGMPKERFSAEFPKEGPSILRIQQVVRGDSAAYFCASSPRTGVGNSNQPQHFGDGTRLSIL.

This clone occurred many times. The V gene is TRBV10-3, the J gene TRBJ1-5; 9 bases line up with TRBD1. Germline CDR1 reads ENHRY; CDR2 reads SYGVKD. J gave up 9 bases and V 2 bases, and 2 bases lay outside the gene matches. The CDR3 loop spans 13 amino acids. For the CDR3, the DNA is TGTGCCATCAGTGAGGGACAGGGGTGGCCCCAGCATTTT. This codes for CAISEGQGWPQHF.

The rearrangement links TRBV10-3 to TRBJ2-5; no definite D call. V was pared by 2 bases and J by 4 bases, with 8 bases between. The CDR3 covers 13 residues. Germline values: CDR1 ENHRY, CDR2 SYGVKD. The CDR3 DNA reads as TGTGCCATCAGTGAGGAGAGGTCAGAGACCCAGTACTTC. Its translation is CAISEERSETQYF.

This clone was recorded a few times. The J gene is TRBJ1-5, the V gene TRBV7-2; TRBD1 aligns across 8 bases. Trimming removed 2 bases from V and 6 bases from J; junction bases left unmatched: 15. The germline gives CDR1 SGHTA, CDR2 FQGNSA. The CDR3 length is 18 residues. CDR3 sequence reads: CASSLSPRRTGRAQPQHF. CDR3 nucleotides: TGTGCCAGCAGCTTATCCCCCCGGCGGACAGGGAGGGCTCAGCCCCAGCATTTT.

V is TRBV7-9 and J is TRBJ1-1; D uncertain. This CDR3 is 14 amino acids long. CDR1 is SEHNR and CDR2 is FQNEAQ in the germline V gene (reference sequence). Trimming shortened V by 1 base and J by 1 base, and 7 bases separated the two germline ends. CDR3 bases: TGTGCCAGCAGCTTAGGGGCAGAGAACACTGAAGCTTTCTTT. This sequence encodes CASSLGAENTEAFF.

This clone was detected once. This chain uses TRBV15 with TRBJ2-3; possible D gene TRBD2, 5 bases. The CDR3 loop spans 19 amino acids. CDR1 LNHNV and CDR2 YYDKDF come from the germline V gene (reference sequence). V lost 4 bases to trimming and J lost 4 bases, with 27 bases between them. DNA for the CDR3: TGTGCCACCAGCATCTTACCTTTGCCGGGATCCGGAAAGGCAGATACGCAGTATTTT. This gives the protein CATSILPLPGSGKADTQYF.

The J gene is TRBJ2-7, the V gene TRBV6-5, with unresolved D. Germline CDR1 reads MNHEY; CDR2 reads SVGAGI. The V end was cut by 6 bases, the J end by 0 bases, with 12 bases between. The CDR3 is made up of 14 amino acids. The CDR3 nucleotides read TGTGCCAGCAGCCCCGGTGCAGGCTCCTACGAGCAGTACGTC. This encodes CASSPGAGSYEQYV.

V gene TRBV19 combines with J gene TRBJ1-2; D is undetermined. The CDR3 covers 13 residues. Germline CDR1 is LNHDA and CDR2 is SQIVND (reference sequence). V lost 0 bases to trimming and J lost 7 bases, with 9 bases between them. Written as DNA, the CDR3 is TGTGCCAGTAGTATAGATCCTGTCCTTGGCTACACCTTC. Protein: CASSIDPVLGYTF.